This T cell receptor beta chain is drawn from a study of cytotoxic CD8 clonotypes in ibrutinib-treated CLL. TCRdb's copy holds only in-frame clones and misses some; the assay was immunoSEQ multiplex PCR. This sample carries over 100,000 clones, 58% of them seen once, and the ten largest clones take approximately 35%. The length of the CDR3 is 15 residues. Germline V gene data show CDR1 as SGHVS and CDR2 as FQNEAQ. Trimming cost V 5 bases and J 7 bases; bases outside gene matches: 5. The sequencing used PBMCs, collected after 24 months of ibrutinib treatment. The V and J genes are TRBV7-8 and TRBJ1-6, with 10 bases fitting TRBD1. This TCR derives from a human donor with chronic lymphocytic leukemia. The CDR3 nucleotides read TGTGCCAGCAGCACCGACAGGGGGCCCAATTCACCCCTCCACTTT. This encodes CASSTDRGPNSPLHF. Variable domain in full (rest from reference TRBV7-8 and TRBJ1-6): GAGVSQSPRYKVAKRGQDVALRCDPISGHVSLFWYQQALGQGPEFLTYFQNEAQLDKSGLPSDRFFAERPEGSVSTLKIQRTQQEDSAVYLCASSTDRGPNSPLHFGNGTRLTVT.